Below are 26 T cell receptor beta chains sequenced from a single sample in a study of blood T cells in healthy people across ages (dated by TCRdb to about 2015). Library generation was performed with 5' RACE. TCRdb shows the sequencer as Illumina HiSeq 2500. A second roughly 7 to 11 cycle PCR used a sample-barcoded 5' primer and a J-beta primer mix. TCRdb trimmed public reads at Q25 via fastp, called clones via MiXCR and kept in-frame beta chains. Each CDR3 protein appears once, grouped with its most common genes and DNA. The sample table records under 800,000 distinct CDR3 sequences; over 20% of these occur just once. Of the sample, 3% to 4% is held by the ten largest clones. The sample comprised blood. These TCRs come from a man aged 65 to 79 in good health.

This clonotype was found many times. The chain links TRBV10-3 to TRBJ2-1; 9 bases agree with TRBD2. Per germline, CDR1 ENHRY and CDR2 SYGVKD. The CDR3 totals 17 residues. J was trimmed by 4 bases and V by 0 bases; bases with no gene match: 7. The CDR3 protein is CAISESMTSGSYNEQFF. In DNA, the CDR3 is TGTGCCATCAGTGAGTCGATGACTAGCGGATCGTACAATGAGCAGTTCTTC.

The V gene is TRBV28, the J gene TRBJ2-7; D remains unclear. This CDR3 contains 12 residues. V lost 6 bases, J lost 7 bases, and 13 bases lay in between. Germline V gene sequence: CDR1 MDHEN, CDR2 SYDVKM. The DNA of the CDR3 is TGTGCCAGCAGCCGTCCTATCTGGGAGCAGTACTTC. It is translated as CASSRPIWEQYF.

The chain uses TRBV5-1 and TRBJ1-5; D not certain. Trimming stripped 0 bases from V and 0 bases from J, with 13 bases between. CDR3 length: 17 amino acids. Per germline, CDR1 SGHRS and CDR2 YFSETQ. CDR3 sequence (DNA): TGCGCCAGCAGCTTGGGGTCAGCCACCGATAGCAATCAGCCCCAGCATTTT. This gives the protein CASSLGSATDSNQPQHF.

Notes on this clonotype: Sequence at one end of the junction differs from germline and may be a read error. The chain employs TRBV7-2 and TRBJ2-3, with D tentatively TRBD1 or TRBD2 (5 bases each). CDR3 size: 15 residues. The germline V gene has CDR1 SGHTA and CDR2 FQGNSA. For the CDR3, the DNA is TGCGCCAGCAGTTCTTACGGGGCTGCATCAGTTACGCAGTATTTT. Its protein is CASSSYGAASVTQYF. Using reference TRBV7-2 and TRBJ2-3 for the parts outside the CDR3, the full variable domain is GAGVSQSPSNKVTEKGKDVELRCDPISGHTALYWYRQSLGQGLEFLIYFQGNSAPDKSGLPSDRFSAERTGGSVSTLTIQRTQQEDSAVYLCASSSYGAASVTQYFGPGTRLTVL.

This clonotype was observed a handful of times. The chain links TRBV7-2 to TRBJ2-7; 13 bases fit TRBD2. CDR1 is SGHTA and CDR2 is FQGNSA in the germline V gene. The CDR3 extends over 14 amino acids. V lost 7 bases, J lost 3 bases, and 3 bases stayed unmatched. This chain's CDR3 is CASTGTSGNYEQYF. In nucleotides, the CDR3 is TGTGCCAGCACCGGGACTAGCGGGAACTACGAGCAGTACTTC.

V gene TRBV20-1 combines with J gene TRBJ2-1; weak D call: TRBD1 (5 bases). Looked up from germline, CDR1 is DFQATT and CDR2 is SNEGSKA (reference sequence). The CDR3 is 12 amino acids. The ends were cut back, 7 bases at V and 7 bases at J, with 14 bases in the middle. This chain's CDR3 is CSGSGSWNEQFF. CDR3 DNA sequence: TGCAGTGGCTCAGGGTCTTGGAATGAGCAGTTCTTC.

This rearrangement joins TRBV29-1 to TRBJ2-3, with D possibly being TRBD2 (6 bases). V was clipped by 2 bases and J by 2 bases, with 8 bases between them. This CDR3 comprises 13 residues. CDR1 SQVTM and CDR2 ANQGSEA come from the germline V gene. The CDR3 sequence: CSVETGATDTQYF. DNA for the CDR3: TGCAGCGTTGAAACGGGAGCCACAGATACGCAGTATTTT.

In its sample, this clonotype was seen a few times. The rearrangement joins TRBV20-1 to TRBJ2-1; 10 bases agree with TRBD2. The CDR3 is 15 amino acids. After removal of 1 base from V and 6 bases from J, the junction contained 6 bases not matched to a gene. Per the germline V gene, CDR1 is DFQATT and CDR2 is SNEGSKA (reference sequence). CDR3 amino acids: CSARVQAGGRNEQFF. As DNA, the CDR3 is TGCAGTGCTAGAGTTCAAGCGGGAGGGCGCAATGAGCAGTTCTTC.

The chain has TRBV12-5 and TRBJ2-5; unclear D gene. The CDR3 contains 13 residues. CDR1 is LGHNT, CDR2 FRNRAP, per germline. V shed 2 bases and J shed 5 bases, with 9 bases lying between them. DNA for the CDR3: TGTGCTAGTGGTTTGATGGTAGTGGAGACCCAGTACTTC. It translates to CASGLMVVETQYF.

The chain recombines TRBV9 with TRBJ2-2; possibly TRBD1 for D (5 bases). V lost 4 bases to trimming and J lost 5 bases, with 21 bases between them. The germline V gene encodes CDR1 SGDLS and CDR2 YYNGEE. This CDR3 is built from 17 residues. The chain's CDR3 is CASSPLSLVGHTGELFF. CDR3 sequence (DNA): TGTGCCAGCAGCCCTCTTTCCCTCGTGGGGCATACCGGGGAGCTGTTTTTT. Based on the CDR3 plus reference TRBV9 and TRBJ2-2, the full variable domain is DSGVTQTPKHLITATGQRVTLRCSPRSGDLSVYWYQQSLDQGLQFLIQYYNGEERAKGNILERFSAQQFPDLHSELNLSSLELGDSALYFCASSPLSLVGHTGELFFGEGSRLTVL.

This sequence joins TRBV7-2 and TRBJ2-3, with 7 positions matching TRBD2. The CDR3 contains 15 residues. The germline V gene encodes CDR1 SGHTA and CDR2 FQGNSA. J lost 7 bases, V lost 6 bases, and 13 bases had no gene match. CDR3 nucleotide sequence: TGTGCCAGCAGTCTTAAGCGGGGCCTCTTCTATACGCAGTATTTT. Translation: CASSLKRGLFYTQYF.

The rearrangement links TRBV25-1 to TRBJ2-7; D is possibly TRBD1 or TRBD2 (5 bases each). CDR3 length equals 16 residues. Germline V gene sequence: CDR1 MGHDK, CDR2 SYGVNS. Between the trimmed V and J ends, which lost 4 bases and 1 base, there was a span of 17 bases. The CDR3 coding sequence is TGTGCCAGCAGTGCGGTCGGTCAGGGAGAATCCTACGAGCAGTACTTC. It yields the protein CASSAVGQGESYEQYF.

A few counts support this clonotype. The gene calls are TRBV6-1 and TRBJ2-1; no reliable D call. The CDR3 loop spans 13 amino acids. Trimming took 7 bases from V and 2 from J, leaving 9 bases between them. CDR1 and CDR2 from the germline V gene are MNHNS and SASEGT. The chain's CDR3 is CASITQPYNEQFF. The CDR3 coding sequence is TGTGCCAGCATAACACAGCCCTACAATGAGCAGTTCTTC.

The chain carries TRBV9 and TRBJ2-5; 11 bases agree with TRBD2. The J call is in doubt because the DNA end fits TRBJ2-1 better. The CDR3 spans 15 residues. In germline, CDR1 is SGDLS, CDR2 YYNGEE. The CDR3 sequence: CASSAIAGGFNEQFF. The CDR3 DNA reads TGTGCCAGCAGCGCAATAGCGGGAGGGTTTAATGAGCAGTTCTTC.

This clonotype was recorded many times. The CDR3 reads CASSQGGSTHEQYF. In nucleotides, the CDR3 is TGCGCCAGCAGCCAAGGCGGTAGTACGCACGAGCAGTACTTC. This chain links TRBV4-1 with TRBJ2-7; no definite D call. The CDR3 consists of 14 residues. Germline CDR1 and CDR2: MGHRA and YSYEKL. The V and J ends lost 1 base and 5 bases respectively, with 12 bases between them.

The chain has TRBV3-1 and TRBJ2-5; D may be TRBD2 (5 bases). The end of the DNA fits TRBJ2-7 better, so the J call may be wrong. CDR1 and CDR2 (germline): LGHDT, YNNKEL (reference sequence). The CDR3 sequence is 13 residues long. The CDR3 loop is CASSQAGENEQYF. The CDR3 bases are TGTGCCAGCAGCCAAGCCGGGGAGAACGAGCAGTACTTC.

Many counts were recorded for this clonotype. V is TRBV7-2 and J is TRBJ2-1, with 11 nucleotides matching TRBD2. The germline V gene encodes CDR1 SGHTA and CDR2 FQGNSA. Losses at the gene ends were 5 bases for V and 3 bases for J; bases not matched to a gene: 3. The CDR3 contains 15 residues. This chain's CDR3 is CASSLGLAGYNEQFF. The CDR3 DNA sequence: TGTGCCAGCAGCCTCGGACTAGCGGGCTACAATGAGCAGTTCTTC. Together with reference TRBV7-2 and TRBJ2-1, the CDR3 gives the full variable domain: GAGVSQSPSNKVTEKGKDVELRCDPISGHTALYWYRQSLGQGLEFLIYFQGNSAPDKSGLPSDRFSAERTGGSVSTLTIQRTQQEDSAVYLCASSLGLAGYNEQFFGPGTRLTVL.

V is TRBV20-1 and J is TRBJ2-1, with TRBD2 identical over 11 bases. This CDR3 region has 14 residues. CDR1 and CDR2 (germline): DFQATT, SNEGSKA (reference sequence). V lost 3 bases to trimming and J lost 5 bases; unmatched junction nucleotides: 3. In DNA form, the CDR3 reads TGCAGTGCTAGGGGACTAGCGGTAAACAATGAGCAGTTCTTC. This encodes CSARGLAVNNEQFF.

V usage is TRBV5-1 and J usage is TRBJ1-4; 9 nucleotides align to TRBD1. V was clipped by 2 bases and J by 5 bases; unmatched bases: 4. CDR1 is SGHRS, CDR2 YFSETQ, per germline. The CDR3 runs 15 residues. The CDR3 spells CASSFTGGQNEKLFF. CDR3 DNA: TGCGCCAGCAGCTTCACAGGGGGCCAGAATGAAAAACTGTTTTTT.

On this clonotype: The junction does not match germline at one end; this may be a read error. The V call is TRBV7-8, the J call TRBJ1-1; D is ambiguous. CDR3 length: 14 residues. CDR1 and CDR2 from the germline V gene are SGHVS and FQNEAQ. The CDR3 region is CASSLREGGTEAFF. DNA of the CDR3: TGTGCCAGCAGCTTAAGAGAGGGTGGCACTGAAGCCTTCTTT.

The chain employs TRBV27 and TRBJ1-2; 7 positions match TRBD1. The germline CDR1 and CDR2 sequences are MNHEY and SMNVEV (reference sequence). The length of the CDR3 is 15 residues. The V segment lost 4 bases and the J segment 3 bases; nucleotides outside the gene matches: 8. In DNA form, the CDR3 reads TGTGCCAGCAGTTCTATCCCACAGGGGTACTATGGCTACACCTTC. This codes for CASSSIPQGYYGYTF.

CDR3: CASSLTTDPRYGYTF. CDR3 DNA sequence: TGTGCCAGCAGCCTTACGACAGACCCGCGCTATGGCTACACCTTC. The gene calls are TRBV5-5 and TRBJ1-2, with D maybe TRBD1 (5 bases). The germline V gene has CDR1 SGHKS and CDR2 YYEKEE (reference sequence). V lost 4 bases, J lost 4 bases, and 17 bases lay in between. The CDR3 length is 15 residues.

This chain connects TRBV12-3 or TRBV12-4 to TRBJ2-7; D possibly corresponds to TRBD2 (6 bases). V was trimmed by 4 bases and J by 3 bases, leaving 10 bases between them. This CDR3 has 13 residues. CDR3 bases: TGTGCCAGCAGTTACGGGGACTTCTACGAGCAGTACTTC. Protein product: CASSYGDFYEQYF.

For this clonotype: At one boundary the junction diverges from the germline segment, which might be a read error. The chain has TRBV20-1 and TRBJ2-5; 8 nucleotides match TRBD2. This CDR3 has 15 residues. The V gene's germline CDR1 is DFQATT and CDR2 SNEGSKA (reference sequence). This CDR3 is CSTRALADRQETQYF. CDR3 DNA sequence: TGCAGTACTAGGGCACTAGCGGACCGCCAAGAGACCCAGTACTTC.

The V gene is TRBV18, the J gene TRBJ1-1; D gene unclear. Trimming cost V 4 bases and J 5 bases, with 5 bases left between them. From germline, CDR1 is KGHSH and CDR2 LQKENI. This CDR3 spans 11 amino acids. The CDR3 region is CASSHGTEAFF. DNA for the CDR3: TGTGCCAGCTCACATGGGACTGAAGCTTTCTTT.

This rearrangement joins TRBV29-1 to TRBJ2-3; D may correspond to TRBD1 or TRBD2 (6 bases each). Germline CDR1 and CDR2: SQVTM and ANQGSEA. The CDR3 is made up of 14 amino acids. CDR3 bases: TGCAGTGTTACCAGGGGAGGAAGAACAGATACGCAGTATTTT. Encoded protein: CSVTRGGRTDTQYF.